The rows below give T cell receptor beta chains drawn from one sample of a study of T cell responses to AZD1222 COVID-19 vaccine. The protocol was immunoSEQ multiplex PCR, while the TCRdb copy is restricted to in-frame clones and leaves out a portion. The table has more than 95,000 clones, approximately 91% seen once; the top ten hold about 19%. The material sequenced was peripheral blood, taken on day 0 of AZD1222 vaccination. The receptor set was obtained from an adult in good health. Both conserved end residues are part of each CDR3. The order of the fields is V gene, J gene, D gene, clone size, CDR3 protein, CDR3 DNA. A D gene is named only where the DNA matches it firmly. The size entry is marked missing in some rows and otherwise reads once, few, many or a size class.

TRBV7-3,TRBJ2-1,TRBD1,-,CASSSQDRYNEQFF,TGTGCCAGCAGCTCCCAGGACAGGTACAATGAGCAGTTCTTC
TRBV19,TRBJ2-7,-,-,CASSPDQGPGDPEQYF,TGTGCCAGTAGTCCAGATCAGGGGCCGGGGGATCCCGAGCAGTACTTC
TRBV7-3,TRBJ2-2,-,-,CASTINGELFF,TGTGCCAGCACCATCAATGGGGAGCTGTTTTTT
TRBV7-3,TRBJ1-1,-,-,CASSQSGEQEAFF,TGTGCCAGCAGCCAATCGGGCGAACAGGAAGCTTTCTTT
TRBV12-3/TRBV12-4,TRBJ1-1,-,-,CASSWGQGAAFF,TGTGCCAGCAGTTGGGGGCAGGGTGCAGCTTTCTTT
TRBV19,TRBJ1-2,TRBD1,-,CASSVNRDRVYGYTF,TGTGCCAGTAGTGTTAACCGGGACAGGGTTTATGGCTACACCTTC
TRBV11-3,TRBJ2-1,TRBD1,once,CASSLFSGQGKSGYNEQFF,TGTGCCAGCAGCTTATTTTCGGGACAGGGGAAGTCTGGGTACAATGAGCAGTTCTTC
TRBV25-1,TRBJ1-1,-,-,CASSESGEDRVNTEAFF,TGTGCCAGCAGTGAATCTGGGGAGGACCGCGTGAACACTGAAGCTTTCTTT
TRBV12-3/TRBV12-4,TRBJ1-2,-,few,CASSFRPDGYTF,TGTGCCAGCAGTTTTCGTCCCGATGGCTACACCTTC
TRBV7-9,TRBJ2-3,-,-,CASSLEVSDTQYF,TGTGCCAGCAGCTTAGAGGTCTCAGATACGCAGTATTTT
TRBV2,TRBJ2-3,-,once,CASSGTGFTDTQYF,TGTGCCAGCAGTGGTACAGGATTCACAGATACGCAGTATTTT